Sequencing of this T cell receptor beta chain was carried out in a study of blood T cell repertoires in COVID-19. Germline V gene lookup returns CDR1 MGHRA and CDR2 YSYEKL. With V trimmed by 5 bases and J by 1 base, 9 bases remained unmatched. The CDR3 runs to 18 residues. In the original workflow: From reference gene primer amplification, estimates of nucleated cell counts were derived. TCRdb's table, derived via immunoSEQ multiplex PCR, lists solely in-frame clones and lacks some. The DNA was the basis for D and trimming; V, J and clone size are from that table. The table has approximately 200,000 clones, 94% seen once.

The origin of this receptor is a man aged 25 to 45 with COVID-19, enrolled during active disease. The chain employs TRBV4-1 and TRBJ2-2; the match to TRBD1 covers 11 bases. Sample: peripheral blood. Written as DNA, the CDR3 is TGCGCCAGCAGCTTAACCGGGACAGGGGGAATGAACACCGGGGAGCTGTTTTTT. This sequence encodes CASSLTGTGGMNTGELFF.